This T cell receptor (beta chain) was profiled in a study of blood T cell repertoires in COVID-19. Clones were sequenced by immunoSEQ multiplex PCR, and TCRdb holds only the in-frame ones, with some missing. The sample records about 200,000 clones, around four fifths being singletons. This CDR3 has 14 residues. The germline V gene has CDR1 SNHLY and CDR2 FYNNEI. With 4 bases removed from V and 4 bases from J, the gap between germline ends came to 10 bases. This sequence joins TRBV2 and TRBJ1-4, with unresolved D. Sequenced sample: PBMCs or T cells enriched from blood (not recorded which). The sequence derives from a man between 35 and 55 years old who had recovered from COVID-19. The CDR3: CASSVNSLNEKLFF. The DNA of the CDR3 is TGTGCCAGCAGTGTTAACAGTCTTAATGAAAAACTGTTTTTT. Together with reference TRBV2 and TRBJ1-4, the CDR3 gives the full variable domain: EPEVTQTPSHQVTQMGQEVILRCVPISNHLYFYWYRQILGQKVEFLVSFYNNEISEKSEIFDDQFSVERPDGSNFTLKIRSTKLEDSAMYFCASSVNSLNEKLFFGSGTQLSVL.